This entry lists 15 T cell receptor beta chains sequenced from one sample in a study of T cells in Graves' hyperthyroidism and ophthalmopathy. Amplification of TCR beta CDR3 regions was performed using RNA transcripts as template. The HTBI primer set was used in a first-round RT-PCR of the TCR CDR3. TCRdb called the multiplex PCR reads again in MiXCR, with one record for every CDR3 protein. The sample gives fewer than 550,000 distinct CDR3 sequences, roughly 14% of which show up once; 13% to 15% is in the top ten. Sequencing was carried out using blood. These receptors all come from a woman aged 18-29 years with Graves' hyperthyroidism.

This clonotype was detected ten times or more. V and J are TRBV3-1 and TRBJ2-7, with TRBD2 as a possible D gene (5 bases). The germline V and J ends were trimmed by 3 bases and 7 bases, with 10 bases remaining between them. The CDR3 is made up of 12 amino acids. Germline lookup yields CDR1 LGHDT and CDR2 YNNKEL (reference sequence). CDR3: CASSQTTKEQYF. In DNA, the CDR3 is TGTGCCAGCAGCCAGACGACTAAAGAGCAGTACTTC.

The sample holds many counts of this clonotype. J is TRBJ1-5 and V is TRBV24-1, with D possibly TRBD1 on 6 matching bases. Germline CDR1 is KGHDR and CDR2 is SFDVKD. The CDR3 has 14 amino acids. V was cut by 5 bases and J by 8 bases, with 15 bases left in between. This chain's CDR3 is CATSGAGEWEPQHF. CDR3 sequence (DNA): TGTGCCACCAGTGGGGCAGGGGAATGGGAGCCCCAGCATTTT.

V usage is TRBV19 and J usage is TRBJ2-1, with a possible D match to TRBD2 (5 bases). The length of the CDR3 is 12 residues. Deletions cut 4 bases from V and 6 bases from J, with 7 bases between. In germline, CDR1 is LNHDA, CDR2 SQIVND (reference sequence). The CDR3 region is CASSSGGNEQFF. The CDR3 DNA reads as TGTGCCAGTAGTAGTGGAGGCAATGAGCAGTTCTTC. Variable domain in full (rest from reference TRBV19 and TRBJ2-1): DGGITQSPKYLFRKEGQNVTLSCEQNLNHDAMYWYRQDPGQGLRLIYYSQIVNDFQKGDIAEGYSVSREKKESFPLTVTSAQKNPTAFYLCASSSGGNEQFFGPGTRLTVL.

This clonotype was recorded at least ten times. This chain connects TRBV20-1 to TRBJ1-6; tentatively, D is TRBD1 (6 bases). Germline V CDR1 and CDR2: DFQATT, SNEGSKA (reference sequence). The CDR3 contains 16 residues. V gave up 3 bases and J gave up 1 base, with 13 bases separating them. The CDR3 bases are TGCAGTGCTAGGCCTGGAGGGGGGTCCTATAATTCACCCCTCCACTTT. Translating it yields CSARPGGGSYNSPLHF.

The chain carries TRBV7-9 and TRBJ1-4; D call uncertain. The V end was cut by 5 bases, the J end by 3 bases, with 16 bases between. The germline gives CDR1 SEHNR, CDR2 FQNEAQ (reference sequence). The CDR3 has 16 residues. CDR3 residues: CASSPLAVRANEKLFF. The CDR3, as DNA: TGTGCCAGCAGCCCATTGGCCGTGCGGGCTAATGAAAAACTGTTTTTT.

This chain joins TRBV11-2 and TRBJ2-5; the D call may be TRBD1 or TRBD2 (5 bases each). The CDR3 is 18 residues long. Germline CDR1 and CDR2: SGHAT and FQNNGV. The V gene lost 3 bases and the J gene lost 2 bases, with 22 bases spanning the gap. The CDR3 nucleotides are TGTGCCAGCAGCTTTAGTCCCGGGGCAGGAGGTGGTCAAGAGACCCAGTACTTC. Encoded protein: CASSFSPGAGGGQETQYF.

This clonotype was counted many times. V gene TRBV18 combines with J gene TRBJ2-2; D unclear. The CDR3 consists of 13 residues. Trimming shortened V by 3 bases and J by 0 bases, and 2 bases separated the two germline ends. Germline V gene data show CDR1 as KGHSH and CDR2 as LQKENI. The CDR3 loop is CASSPPNTGELFF. DNA for the CDR3: TGTGCCAGCTCACCTCCGAACACCGGGGAGCTGTTTTTT.

This clonotype appeared many times. The gene calls are TRBV24-1 and TRBJ1-5; 7 bases fit TRBD1. CDR1 and CDR2 (germline): KGHDR, SFDVKD. J lost 5 bases, V lost 3 bases, and 9 bases had no gene match. The CDR3 loop spans 16 amino acids. The CDR3: CATSDPKTGEHQPQHF. The CDR3 nucleotides read TGTGCCACCAGTGATCCGAAAACAGGGGAACATCAGCCCCAGCATTTT.

The rearrangement joins TRBV4-1 to TRBJ2-1; tentative D call: TRBD2 (6 bases). V gave up 6 bases and J gave up 9 bases, with 24 bases separating them. This CDR3 has 16 residues. Germline V gene lookup returns CDR1 MGHRA and CDR2 YSYEKL. The CDR3, as DNA: TGCGCCAGCAGTTCCCCGCAGGGAGGTTCTATCGGTGAGCAGTTCTTC. Translated: CASSSPQGGSIGEQFF.

This clonotype has at least ten counts. The CDR3 protein is CASITGTVNTEAFF. CDR3 bases: TGTGCCAGCATAACCGGGACAGTGAACACTGAAGCTTTCTTT. The chain carries TRBV2 and TRBJ1-1; TRBD1 aligns across 7 bases. The CDR3 contains 14 residues. J was trimmed by 0 bases and V by 7 bases; bases with no gene match: 5. In germline, CDR1 is SNHLY, CDR2 FYNNEI. Full variable domain (remainder filled in from reference TRBV2 and TRBJ1-1): EPEVTQTPSHQVTQMGQEVILRCVPISNHLYFYWYRQILGQKVEFLVSFYNNEISEKSEIFDDQFSVERPDGSNFTLKIRSTKLEDSAMYFCASITGTVNTEAFFGQGTRLTVV.

This clonotype was recorded a few times. The gene calls are TRBV28 and TRBJ2-1; possibly TRBD2 for D (5 bases). Looked up from germline, CDR1 is MDHEN and CDR2 is SYDVKM. Trimming took off 3 bases at V and 6 bases at J, with 12 bases between the two ends. The CDR3 runs to 14 residues. The CDR3 reads CASSFHGVGNEQFF. CDR3 bases: TGTGCCAGCAGTTTTCACGGGGTAGGCAATGAGCAGTTCTTC. Full variable domain (missing parts from reference TRBV28 and TRBJ2-1): DVKVTQSSRYLVKRTGEKVFLECVQDMDHENMFWYRQDPGLGLRLIYFSYDVKMKEKGDIPEGYSVSREKKERFSLILESASTNQTSMYLCASSFHGVGNEQFFGPGTRLTVL.

This clonotype has only a few counts. The J gene is TRBJ1-3, the V gene TRBV5-1; D uncertain. CDR1 is SGHRS, CDR2 YFSETQ, per germline. Deletions cut 0 bases from V and 4 bases from J, with 5 bases between. The CDR3 sequence is 13 residues long. CDR3 in DNA: TGCGCCAGCAGCTTGGCCCCCGGAAACACCATATATTTT. The encoded protein is CASSLAPGNTIYF.

At least ten counts were recorded for this clonotype. The chain combines TRBV28 with TRBJ2-1; D call uncertain. The V end was cut by 1 base, the J end by 3 bases, with 19 bases between. Germline CDR1 MDHEN, CDR2 SYDVKM. The CDR3 spans 18 residues. CDR3 bases: TGTGCCAGCAGTTTATATACTACTCGTTTTTTCTACTACAATGAGCAGTTCTTC. Its translation is CASSLYTTRFFYYNEQFF.

V usage is TRBV19 and J usage is TRBJ2-5; D remains unclear. Germline V gene sequence: CDR1 LNHDA, CDR2 SQIVND (reference sequence). The V and J ends lost 4 bases and 4 bases respectively, with 16 bases between them. The CDR3 totals 15 residues. The CDR3 DNA reads TGTGCCAGTAGTAGACGGTTCTCGTTGTCAGAGACCCAGTACTTC. Residues: CASSRRFSLSETQYF. Filled out from reference TRBV19 and TRBJ2-5, the complete variable domain reads DGGITQSPKYLFRKEGQNVTLSCEQNLNHDAMYWYRQDPGQGLRLIYYSQIVNDFQKGDIAEGYSVSREKKESFPLTVTSAQKNPTAFYLCASSRRFSLSETQYFGPGTRLLVL.

This clonotype was recorded many times. V and J are TRBV11-2 and TRBJ2-2; 8 nucleotides agree with TRBD2. From germline, CDR1 is SGHAT and CDR2 FQNNGV. The CDR3 is 18 residues long. Unmatched junction bases numbered 15, after V lost 2 bases and J lost 7 bases. CDR3 sequence: CASSLMASGRVTFGELFF. The CDR3 DNA reads TGTGCCAGCAGCTTAATGGCTAGCGGGCGAGTCACGTTCGGGGAGCTGTTTTTT.